The 26 T cell receptor beta chains reported below all come from one sample, sequenced in a study of cytotoxic CD8 clonotypes in ibrutinib-treated CLL. Only in-frame clones appear in the TCRdb table, and some are missing; sequencing was by immunoSEQ multiplex PCR. The table lists under 30,000 clones, 45% to 65% of them singletons. The sequencing here drew on PBMCs, taken before ibrutinib treatment. The receptors were sampled from a human donor with chronic lymphocytic leukemia.

This chain connects TRBV6-1 to TRBJ1-6; the D gene is possibly TRBD1 (5 bases). The germline V gene has CDR1 MNHNS and CDR2 SASEGT. There are 15 residues in the CDR3. The ends were cut back, 0 bases at V and 6 bases at J, with 9 bases in the middle. CDR3 in DNA: TGTGCCAGCAGTGAAGCTCCGGGACGTAATTCACCCCTCCACTTT. This codes for CASSEAPGRNSPLHF.

The chain recombines TRBV10-2 with TRBJ2-1, with D tentatively TRBD2 (6 bases). Germline V gene lookup returns CDR1 WSHSY and CDR2 SAAADI. Between the trimmed V and J ends, which lost 4 bases and 3 bases, there was a span of 10 bases. This CDR3 spans 14 amino acids. For the CDR3, the DNA is TGCGCCAGCAGTGCGCGGGGAAACTACAATGAGCAGTTCTTC. It is translated as CASSARGNYNEQFF.

This clone was observed a few times. Different DNA sequences within this sample yield the same CDR3. V and J are TRBV4-3 and TRBJ2-3; no clear D gene. The CDR3 contains 13 residues. From germline, CDR1 is LGHNA and CDR2 YSLEER. Trimming shortened V by 1 base and J by 2 bases, and 4 bases separated the two germline ends. CDR3 coding DNA: TGCGCCAGCAGCCAAGGAGCCACAGATACGCAGTATTTT. Protein sequence: CASSQGATDTQYF.

The chain has TRBV9 and TRBJ2-3; TRBD2 is a possible D gene (5 bases). V dropped 3 bases and J dropped 6 bases, with 11 bases sitting between them. Germline V gene sequence: CDR1 SGDLS, CDR2 YYNGEE. The length of the CDR3 is 13 residues. CDR3 amino acids: CASSGRGGDTQYF. The CDR3 nucleotides read TGTGCCAGCAGCGGCCGGGGTGGGGATACGCAGTATTTT.

The chain links TRBV15 to TRBJ2-3; 11 bases align to TRBD2. Per germline, CDR1 LNHNV and CDR2 YYDKDF (reference sequence). CDR3 length: 16 residues. V gave up 1 base and J gave up 4 bases; unmatched junction bases: 4. CDR3 residues: CATSRVGSGGADTQYF. The CDR3 DNA reads as TGTGCCACCAGCAGAGTGGGTAGCGGGGGGGCAGATACGCAGTATTTT.

This rearrangement joins TRBV15 to TRBJ2-5, with D possibly called TRBD1 or TRBD2 (5 bases each). Germline CDR1 is LNHNV and CDR2 is YYDKDF (reference sequence). The CDR3 has 16 residues. V shed 2 bases and J shed 3 bases, with 16 bases lying between them. This CDR3 is CATSRHHEGLEETQYF. The DNA for the CDR3 is TGTGCCACCAGCAGACATCATGAGGGGTTAGAAGAGACCCAGTACTTC.

V usage is TRBV2 and J usage is TRBJ2-7, with D possibly matching TRBD2 (5 bases). The V end was cut by 4 bases, the J end by 3 bases, with 7 bases between. CDR1 and CDR2 from the germline V gene are SNHLY and FYNNEI. There are 12 residues in the CDR3. The CDR3: CASSAGVYEQYF. CDR3 DNA sequence: TGTGCCAGCAGTGCCGGGGTCTACGAGCAGTACTTC. Combining the CDR3 with reference TRBV2 and TRBJ2-7 gives the whole variable domain EPEVTQTPSHQVTQMGQEVILRCVPISNHLYFYWYRQILGQKVEFLVSFYNNEISEKSEIFDDQFSVERPDGSNFTLKIRSTKLEDSAMYFCASSAGVYEQYFGPGTRLTVT.

The chain joins TRBV5-4 to TRBJ2-5, with D perhaps matching TRBD2 (6 bases). The CDR3 sequence is 14 residues long. Germline assignment: CDR1 SGHNT and CDR2 YYREEE (reference sequence). V was shortened by 0 bases and J by 2 bases, with 8 bases between the two germline ends. This CDR3 is CASSLGAGQETQYF. Written as DNA, the CDR3 is TGTGCCAGCAGCTTGGGGGCGGGGCAAGAGACCCAGTACTTC.

V gene TRBV4-1 combines with J gene TRBJ2-3; 8 nucleotides agree with TRBD2. The CDR3 covers 17 residues. Germline V gives CDR1 MGHRA, CDR2 YSYEKL. The V gene end was trimmed by 3 bases and the J gene end by 5 bases; junction bases not matched to a gene: 13. The CDR3 bases are TGCGCCAGCAGCCAGGAGACAGCGGGGGCCGGGGGAGATACGCAGTATTTT. Translation gives CASSQETAGAGGDTQYF.

V is TRBV28 and J is TRBJ2-3, with a possible D match to TRBD1 (5 bases). The CDR3 sequence is 15 residues long. V lost 3 bases, J lost 5 bases, and 15 bases lay in between. Germline CDR1 reads MDHEN; CDR2 reads SYDVKM. CDR3 residues: CASSLGQGRKDTQYF. CDR3 bases: TGTGCCAGCAGTTTGGGGCAGGGTAGAAAAGATACGCAGTATTTT.

DNA for the CDR3: TGTGCCAGCACCGAAAGTCGTCAGGCCTATTATGGCTACACCTTC. This encodes CASTESRQAYYGYTF. V usage is TRBV6-5 and J usage is TRBJ1-2; D is undetermined. CDR1 is MNHEY and CDR2 is SVGAGI in the germline V gene. Trimming stripped 7 bases from V and 5 bases from J, with 20 bases between. CDR3 length: 15 amino acids.

The CDR3 sequence: CASSFPSGAPFEQYF. The CDR3 DNA reads TGTGCCAGCAGCTTTCCCTCGGGAGCCCCCTTCGAGCAGTACTTC. This sequence joins TRBV5-6 and TRBJ2-7; maybe TRBD2 (6 bases). Germline V gene data show CDR1 as SGHDT and CDR2 as YYEEEE. V dropped 2 bases and J dropped 6 bases, with 18 bases sitting between them. The CDR3 runs to 15 residues.

V usage is TRBV18 and J usage is TRBJ2-7; D is possibly TRBD1 (5 bases). CDR1 is KGHSH, CDR2 LQKENI, per germline. This CDR3 is built from 15 residues. V was shortened by 2 bases and J by 2 bases, with 13 bases between the two germline ends. As DNA, the CDR3 is TGTGCCAGCTCACCAAGTGGGGCCACAGCCTACGAGCAGTACTTC. As protein: CASSPSGATAYEQYF.

This chain connects TRBV29-1 to TRBJ2-5; the D gene is possibly TRBD2 (5 bases). Between the trimmed V and J ends, which lost 3 bases and 7 bases, there was a span of 21 bases. Germline V gene data show CDR1 as SQVTM and CDR2 as ANQGSEA. This CDR3 spans 15 amino acids. The DNA for the CDR3 is TGCAGCGTTGAGGATATGGTCCTTGGCGGAGGGACCCAGTACTTC. The encoded protein is CSVEDMVLGGGTQYF.

There are a few counts of this clone. The chain has TRBV25-1 and TRBJ1-6, with 10 positions matching TRBD1. The CDR3 length is 14 residues. Germline loops: CDR1 MGHDK, CDR2 SYGVNS. Trimming cost V 5 bases and J 9 bases; bases outside gene matches: 4. CDR3 sequence: CASSWDRGGSPLHF. As DNA, the CDR3 is TGTGCCAGCAGTTGGGACAGGGGTGGTTCACCCCTCCACTTT.

The chain recombines TRBV29-1 with TRBJ2-1, with TRBD2 identical over 10 bases. V was clipped by 5 bases and J by 5 bases; unmatched bases: 6. The CDR3 runs 14 residues. Germline values: CDR1 SQVTM, CDR2 ANQGSEA. The CDR3 here is CSVLAGVSNNEQFF. Written as DNA, the CDR3 is TGCAGCGTTCTAGCGGGAGTCTCAAACAATGAGCAGTTCTTC.

The chain combines TRBV2 with TRBJ2-7; TRBD2 aligns across 7 bases. The junction had 10 bases not matched to a gene; V was cut back by 7 bases and J by 4 bases. The CDR3 is 14 residues long. CDR1 and CDR2 (germline): SNHLY, FYNNEI. The CDR3 nucleotides are TGTGCCAGCAAATTCGGCGGGAGTGGGTACGAGCAGTACTTC. As protein: CASKFGGSGYEQYF.

This clone was observed a handful of times. The chain couples TRBV29-1 to TRBJ2-3; 8 bases align to TRBD2. V dropped 6 bases and J dropped 6; count of bases not matched to a gene: 14. This CDR3 has 15 amino acids. From germline, CDR1 is SQVTM and CDR2 ANQGSEA. The CDR3, as DNA: TGCAGCGTGCTCAAGCGGGGGAAGGCCCCCGATACGCAGTATTTT. As protein: CSVLKRGKAPDTQYF.

The rearrangement uses TRBV28 and TRBJ1-5; D is perhaps TRBD1 (6 bases). Trimming stripped 6 bases from V and 2 bases from J, with 11 bases between. Germline assignment: CDR1 MDHEN and CDR2 SYDVKM. CDR3 length equals 14 residues. CDR3: CASSQGYGNQPQHF. The CDR3 DNA sequence: TGTGCCAGCAGCCAGGGGTATGGCAATCAGCCCCAGCATTTT.

V usage is TRBV2 and J usage is TRBJ2-2; D not certain. Trimming stripped 0 bases from V and 3 bases from J, with 11 bases between. The germline gives CDR1 SNHLY, CDR2 FYNNEI. CDR3 length: 16 amino acids. CDR3 nucleotides: TGTGCCAGCAGTGAAGCACCCCGGGCCTACACCGGGGAGCTGTTTTTT. This translates into CASSEAPRAYTGELFF.

The chain has TRBV20-1 and TRBJ1-1; D gene ambiguous. Germline loops: CDR1 DFQATT, CDR2 SNEGSKA (reference sequence). Trimming stripped 5 bases from V and 10 bases from J, with 11 bases between. The CDR3 is made up of 10 amino acids. DNA for the CDR3: TGCAGTGCTGATGCTGGACGAGCTTTCTTT. This gives the protein CSADAGRAFF.

This chain uses TRBV27 with TRBJ2-3; 12 bases are shared with TRBD2. The CDR3 has 16 amino acids. Germline V gene data show CDR1 as MNHEY and CDR2 as SMNVEV (reference sequence). The V gene end was trimmed by 2 bases and the J gene end by 5 bases; junction bases not matched to a gene: 5. The CDR3 spells CASSLRRLAGVDTQYF. CDR3 coding DNA: TGTGCCAGCAGTTTAAGGAGACTAGCGGGAGTAGATACGCAGTATTTT.

J is TRBJ1-6 and V is TRBV14; perhaps TRBD1 as D (5 bases). The CDR3 runs to 15 residues. Trimming took off 5 bases at V and 5 bases at J, with 13 bases between the two ends. Germline V lookup: CDR1 SGHDN, CDR2 FVKESK. The chain's CDR3 is CASSRTKLDNSPLHF. CDR3 in DNA: TGTGCCAGCAGCAGGACAAAGTTGGATAATTCACCCCTCCACTTT.

CDR3 region: CASTNTGELFF. In DNA, the CDR3 is TGTGCCAGCACCAACACCGGGGAGCTGTTTTTT. The chain links TRBV7-9 to TRBJ2-2, with D hard to call. Trimming stripped 7 bases from V and 2 bases from J, with 2 bases between. The germline V gene encodes CDR1 SEHNR and CDR2 FQNEAQ (reference sequence). The CDR3 spans 11 residues.

The DNA of the CDR3 is TGTGCCAGTAGTATAAAGGTGGGAGTGGAGACCCAGTACTTC. It is translated as CASSIKVGVETQYF. The rearrangement uses TRBV19 and TRBJ2-5, with D possibly TRBD2 on 5 matching bases. In germline, CDR1 is LNHDA, CDR2 SQIVND (reference sequence). V gave up 2 bases and J gave up 5 bases, with 12 bases separating them. The CDR3 extends over 14 amino acids.

This clone turned up a few times. The chain combines TRBV7-2 with TRBJ2-2; D unresolved. V was shortened by 5 bases and J by 4 bases, with 14 bases between the two germline ends. CDR1 is SGHTA, CDR2 FQGNSA, per germline. CDR3 length: 15 amino acids. CDR3: CASSPLPAFTGELFF. The CDR3 DNA reads TGTGCCAGCAGCCCACTCCCGGCATTCACCGGGGAGCTGTTTTTT.